This TCR beta chain was obtained from a study of beta chain features in type 1 diabetes. Germline V gene sequence: CDR1 KGHSH, CDR2 LQKENI. The CDR3 spans 16 residues. Trimming removed 0 bases from V and 3 bases from J; junction bases left unmatched: 6. Sequencing targeted expressed TCRB transcripts, as all isolated RNA had been reverse transcribed. Only in-frame clones appear in the TCRdb table, and some are missing; sequencing was by immunoSEQ multiplex PCR. The sample includes roughly 240,000 clones, over 12% of them seen just once. The receptor comes from a woman aged 40 to 55 in good health. The rearrangement uses TRBV18 and TRBJ1-1; 8 bases match TRBD1. What was sequenced was naive CD4+ T cells from blood. The CDR3 reads CASSPPGSGGDTEAFF. The CDR3 DNA sequence: TGTGCCAGCTCACCACCCGGGTCAGGGGGCGACACTGAAGCTTTCTTT.